By share, the clone carrying this T cell receptor beta chain counts as medium-sized. What it recognizes is unknown. This beta chain represents an off-target read in a library built for alpha chains; its size is of limited meaning. TCRdb reprocessed the 5' RACE reads via MiXCR and lists one record per CDR3 protein. The sample includes some 7,800 distinct CDR3 sequences, around 12% seen only once; the top ten take approximately 11%. The germline V gene encodes CDR1 SSHAT and CDR2 FNYEAQ (reference sequence). V lost 0 bases and J lost 7; bases outside the gene matches: 13. This CDR3 is built from 17 residues. Stated time point: sample taken at primary tumor resection. The donors, about 78 patients with untreated early-stage non-small cell lung cancer, provided the samples. This entry belongs to a study of spatial heterogeneity in lung cancer. The wider study: TCR transcript abundance in tumor regions was strongly correlated with the T cell module score obtained from matched bulk RNA-seq. Overall study results and limits: Expanded intratumoral alpha and beta TCR counts tracked tumor mutation counts. Counts for ubiquitous and regional expanded TCRs went along with ubiquitous and regional nonsynonymous mutations, respectively.

The genes are TRBV7-7 and TRBJ2-5; TRBD1 agrees at 8 bases. The sequence came from a male donor with early-stage non-small cell lung cancer. This specimen was lung tumor tissue, taken at surgery. CDR3 nucleotides: TGTGCCAGCAGCTTAGCCCTGACAGGGGAGGAGTCGGGGACCCAGTACTTC. This codes for CASSLALTGEESGTQYF.